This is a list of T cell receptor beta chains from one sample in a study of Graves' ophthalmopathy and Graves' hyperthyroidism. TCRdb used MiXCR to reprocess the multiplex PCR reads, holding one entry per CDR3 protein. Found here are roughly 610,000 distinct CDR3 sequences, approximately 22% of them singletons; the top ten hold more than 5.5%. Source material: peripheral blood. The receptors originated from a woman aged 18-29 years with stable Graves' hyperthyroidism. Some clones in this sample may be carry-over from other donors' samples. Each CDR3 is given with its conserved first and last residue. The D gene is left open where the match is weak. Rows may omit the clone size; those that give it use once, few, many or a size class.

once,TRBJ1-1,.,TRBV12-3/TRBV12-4,CASSFRGTTEAFF,TGTGCCAGCAGTTTTCGGGGGACCACTGAAGCTTTCTTT
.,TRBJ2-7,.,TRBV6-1,CASSERGNEQYF,TGTGCCAGCAGTGAAAGAGGAAACGAGCAGTACTTC
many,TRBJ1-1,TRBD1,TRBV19,CASSRRGVTEAFF,TGTGCCAGTAGCCGCAGGGGGGTCACTGAAGCTTTCTTT
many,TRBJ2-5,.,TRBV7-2,CASSPTRGGPGETQYF,TGTGCCAGCAGCCCCACGAGGGGAGGTCCTGGGGAGACCCAGTACTTC
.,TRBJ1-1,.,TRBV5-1,CASSMGDVTEAFF,TGCGCCAGCAGCATGGGGGATGTCACTGAAGCTTTCTTT
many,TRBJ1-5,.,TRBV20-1,CSARDQGRVGNQPQHF,TGCAGTGCTAGAGATCAGGGGCGGGTTGGCAATCAGCCCCAGCATTTT
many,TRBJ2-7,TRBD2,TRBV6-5,CASSPTPTGGTTHEQYF,TGTGCCAGCAGTCCTACTCCTACCGGGGGGACTACCCACGAGCAGTACTTC
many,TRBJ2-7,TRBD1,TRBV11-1,CASSLLSPGTDYEQYF,TGTGCCAGCAGCTTATTATCCCCGGGGACAGACTACGAGCAGTACTTC
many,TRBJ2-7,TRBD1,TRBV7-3,CASSTDRANEQYF,TGTGCCAGCAGCACGGACAGGGCGAACGAGCAGTACTTC
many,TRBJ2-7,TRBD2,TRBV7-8,CASSGGTSGRYEQYF,TGTGCCAGCAGCGGAGGGACTAGCGGGAGGTACGAGCAGTACTTC
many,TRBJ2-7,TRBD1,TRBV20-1,CSAIGQGPSYEQYF,TGCAGTGCTATAGGACAGGGACCATCCTACGAGCAGTACTTC
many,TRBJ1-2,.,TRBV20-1,CSARDWGGRDSSNGYTF,TGCAGTGCTAGAGATTGGGGGGGACGGGACTCAAGCAATGGCTACACCTTC
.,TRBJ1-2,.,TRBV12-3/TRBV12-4,CASSFRLLDGYTF,TGTGCCAGCAGTTTTAGACTTTTGGATGGCTACACCTTC
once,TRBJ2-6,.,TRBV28,CASSTDSFPSGANVLTF,TGTGCCAGCAGTACGGACAGTTTCCCGTCTGGGGCCAACGTCCTGACTTTC
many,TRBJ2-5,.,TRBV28,CASSLVIAVYQETQYF,TGTGCCAGCAGTTTAGTCATCGCAGTTTACCAAGAGACCCAGTACTTC
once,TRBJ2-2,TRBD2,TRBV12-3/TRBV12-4,CASSQVVAGGDTGELFF,TGTGCCAGCAGCCAGGTTGTAGCGGGGGGTGACACCGGGGAGCTGTTTTTT
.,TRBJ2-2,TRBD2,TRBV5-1,CASSIGLAGGNTGELFF,TGCGCCAGCAGCATAGGACTAGCCGGGGGGAACACCGGGGAGCTGTTTTTT
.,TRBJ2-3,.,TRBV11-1,CASSLAGLSTDTQYF,TGTGCCAGCAGCTTAGCCGGCCTTAGCACAGATACGCAGTATTTT
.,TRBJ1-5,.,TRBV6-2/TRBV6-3,CASSNGPAQPQHF,TGTGCCAGCAGCAACGGACCTGCACAGCCCCAGCATTTT
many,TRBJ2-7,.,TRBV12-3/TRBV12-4,CASTPPWTAGYEQYF,TGTGCCAGCACCCCCCCTTGGACCGCAGGATACGAGCAGTACTTC
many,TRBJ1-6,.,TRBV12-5,CASGLRALGGADSPLHF,TGTGCTAGTGGTCTCCGGGCTTTGGGGGGCGCAGATTCACCCCTCCACTTT
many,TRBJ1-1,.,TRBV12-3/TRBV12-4,CASSLAQGLTEAFF,TGTGCCAGCAGTTTAGCACAGGGCCTCACTGAAGCTTTCTTT
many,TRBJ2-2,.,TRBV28,CASSFRVGGELFF,TGTGCCAGCAGTTTTAGGGTTGGCGGGGAGCTGTTTTTT
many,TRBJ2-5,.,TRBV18,CASSPGLKIETQYF,TGTGCCAGCTCACCGGGACTTAAGATTGAGACCCAGTACTTC
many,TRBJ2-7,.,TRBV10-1,CASSVRQEPYEQYF,TGCGCCAGCAGCGTACGACAGGAACCGTACGAGCAGTACTTC
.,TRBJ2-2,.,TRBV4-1,CASSHRLNTGELFF,TGCGCCAGCAGCCACAGGTTGAACACCGGGGAGCTGTTTTTT
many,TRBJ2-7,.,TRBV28,CASSVGLLHYEQYF,TGTGCCAGCAGTGTTGGACTACTTCACTACGAGCAGTACTTC
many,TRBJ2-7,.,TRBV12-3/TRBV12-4,CASSLLSSANYEQYF,TGTGCCAGCAGTTTATTGTCTAGCGCGAACTACGAGCAGTACTTC
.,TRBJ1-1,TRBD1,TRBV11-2,CASSLGYRGYTEALF,TGTGCCAGCAGCTTAGGTTACAGGGGATACACTGAAGCTCTCTTT
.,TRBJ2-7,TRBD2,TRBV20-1,CSAAAAGGAYEQYF,TGCAGTGCCGCGGCAGCGGGAGGGGCCTACGAGCAGTACTTC
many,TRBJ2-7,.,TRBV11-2,CASSLETRGYEQYF,TGTGCCAGCAGCTTAGAGACTCGGGGCTACGAGCAGTACTTC
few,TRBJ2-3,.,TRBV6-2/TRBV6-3,CASKKAASTDTQYF,TGTGCCAGCAAAAAAGCGGCTAGCACAGATACGCAGTATTTT
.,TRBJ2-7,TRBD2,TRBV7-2,CASGTSGGYGQYF,TGTGCCAGTGGGACTAGCGGGGGATACGGGCAGTACTTC
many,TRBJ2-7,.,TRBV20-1,CSARGGDGHYEQYF,TGCAGTGCTAGAGGGGGAGATGGGCACTACGAGCAGTACTTC
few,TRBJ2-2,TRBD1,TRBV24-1,CATSDPGQGLTGELFF,TGTGCCACCAGTGATCCGGGACAGGGCTTGACCGGGGAGCTGTTTTTT
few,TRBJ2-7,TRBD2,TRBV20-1,CSARALRLAGGEQYF,TGCAGTGCTAGAGCCCTCAGACTAGCGGGAGGTGAGCAGTACTTC
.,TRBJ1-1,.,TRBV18,CASSQSPTGSTEAFF,TGTGCCAGCTCTCAATCACCTACGGGGAGCACTGAAGCTTTCTTT
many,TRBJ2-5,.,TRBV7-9,CASSLVMGKETQYF,TGTGCCAGCAGCTTAGTTATGGGCAAAGAGACCCAGTACTTC
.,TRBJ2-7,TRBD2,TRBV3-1,CASSQDFTGGYRYEQYF,TGTGCCAGCAGCCAAGATTTTACGGGGGGGTATCGGTACGAGCAGTACTTC
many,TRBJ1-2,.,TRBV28,CASSSLQGRHYGYTF,TGTGCCAGCAGTTCCCTCCAGGGCAGACACTATGGCTACACCTTC
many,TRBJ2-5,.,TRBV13,CASSPPGTYQETQYF,TGTGCCAGCAGCCCCCCCGGGACGTACCAAGAGACCCAGTACTTC
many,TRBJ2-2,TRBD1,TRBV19,CASSIGQVGAGELFF,TGTGCCAGTAGTATTGGACAGGTGGGCGCCGGGGAGCTGTTTTTT
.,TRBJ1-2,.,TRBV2,CASSELGPGVRYGYTF,TGTGCCAGCAGTGAATTGGGGCCGGGGGTCCGATATGGCTACACCTTC
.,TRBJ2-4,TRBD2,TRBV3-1,CASSQEAGAGIQYF,TGTGCCAGCAGCCAAGAAGCGGGAGCGGGCATTCAGTACTTC
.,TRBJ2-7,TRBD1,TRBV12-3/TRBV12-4,CASSQRDSSYEQYF,TGTGCCAGCAGCCAACGGGACAGTTCCTACGAGCAGTACTTC
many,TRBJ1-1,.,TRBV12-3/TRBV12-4,CASSLGMGTEAFF,TGTGCCAGCAGTTTGGGGATGGGCACTGAAGCTTTCTTT
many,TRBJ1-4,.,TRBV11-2,CASSHPGYTLKLFF,TGTGCCAGCAGCCATCCGGGATACACCTTGAAACTGTTTTTT
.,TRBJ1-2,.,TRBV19,CASSSRYANYGYTF,TGTGCCAGTAGTTCGAGGTACGCTAACTATGGCTACACCTTC
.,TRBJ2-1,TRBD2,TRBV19,CASNLGTSGPNEQFF,TGTGCCAGTAACCTAGGGACTAGCGGGCCAAATGAGCAGTTCTTC
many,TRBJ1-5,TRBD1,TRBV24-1,CATSDRGQGDVTPQHF,TGTGCCACCAGTGACCGGGGACAGGGGGATGTAACGCCCCAGCATTTT
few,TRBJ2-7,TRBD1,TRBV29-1,CSVETGAPYEQYF,TGCAGCGTTGAGACAGGGGCACCCTACGAGCAGTACTTC